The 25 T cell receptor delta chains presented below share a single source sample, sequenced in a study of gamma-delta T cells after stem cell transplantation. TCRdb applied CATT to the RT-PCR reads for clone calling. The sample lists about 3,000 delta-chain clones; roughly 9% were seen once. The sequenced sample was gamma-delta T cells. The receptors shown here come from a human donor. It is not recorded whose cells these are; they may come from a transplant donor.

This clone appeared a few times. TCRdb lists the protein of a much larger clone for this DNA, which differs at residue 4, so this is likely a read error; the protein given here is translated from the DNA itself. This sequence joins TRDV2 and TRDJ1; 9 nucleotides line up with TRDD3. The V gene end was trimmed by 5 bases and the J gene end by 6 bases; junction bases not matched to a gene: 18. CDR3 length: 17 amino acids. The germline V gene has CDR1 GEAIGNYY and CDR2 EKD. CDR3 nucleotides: TGTGCCTGTGCCGGTGAGACTGGGGGACCAAAAGTGAATAAACTCATCTTT. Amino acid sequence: CACAGETGGPKVNKLIF.

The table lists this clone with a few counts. The CDR3 sequence: CALGEFIPTVGIWYTDKLIF. The DNA of the CDR3 is TGTGCTCTTGGGGAATTCATTCCTACGGTAGGGATCTGGTACACCGATAAACTCATCTTT. The chain recombines TRDV1 with TRDJ1; TRDD2 agrees at 7 bases. The CDR3 consists of 20 residues. Germline values: CDR1 TSWWSYY, CDR2 QGS. The junction had 18 bases not matched to a gene; V was cut back by 2 bases and J by 0 bases.

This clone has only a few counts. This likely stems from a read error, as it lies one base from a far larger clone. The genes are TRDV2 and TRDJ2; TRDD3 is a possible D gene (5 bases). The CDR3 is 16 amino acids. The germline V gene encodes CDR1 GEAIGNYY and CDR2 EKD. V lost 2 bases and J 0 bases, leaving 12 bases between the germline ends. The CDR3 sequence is CACDILEDTLTAQLFF. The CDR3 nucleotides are TGTGCCTGTGACATACTGGAGGATACTTTGACAGCACAACTCTTCTTT.

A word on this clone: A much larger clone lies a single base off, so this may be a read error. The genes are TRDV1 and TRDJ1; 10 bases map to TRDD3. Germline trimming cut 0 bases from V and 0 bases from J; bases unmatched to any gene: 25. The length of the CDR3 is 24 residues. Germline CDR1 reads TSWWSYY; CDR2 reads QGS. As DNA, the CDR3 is TGTGCTCTTGGGGAACTATCTTCTTCGAGTGATAAGTTGGGGGATACATCTTACACCGATAAACTCATCTTT. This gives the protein CALGELSSSSDKLGDTSYTDKLIF.

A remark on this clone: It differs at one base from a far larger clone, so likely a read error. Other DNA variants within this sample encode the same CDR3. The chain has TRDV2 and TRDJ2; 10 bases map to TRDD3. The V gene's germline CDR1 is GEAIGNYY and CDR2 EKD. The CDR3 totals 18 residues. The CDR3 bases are TGTGCCTGTGACACCGTACTGGGGGATTCCAGCCACACAGCACAGCTCTTCTTT. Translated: CACDTVLGDSSHTAQLFF.

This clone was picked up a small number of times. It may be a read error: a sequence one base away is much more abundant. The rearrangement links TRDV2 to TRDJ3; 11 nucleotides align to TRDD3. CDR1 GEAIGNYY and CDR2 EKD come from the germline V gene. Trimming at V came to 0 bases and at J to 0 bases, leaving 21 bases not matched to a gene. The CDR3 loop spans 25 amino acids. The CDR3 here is CACDTSWEDYWGIWPRSWDTRQMFF. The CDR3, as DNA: TGTGCCTGTGACACCAGTTGGGAGGACTACTGGGGGATATGGCCTCGCTCCTGGGACACCCGACAGATGTTTTTC.

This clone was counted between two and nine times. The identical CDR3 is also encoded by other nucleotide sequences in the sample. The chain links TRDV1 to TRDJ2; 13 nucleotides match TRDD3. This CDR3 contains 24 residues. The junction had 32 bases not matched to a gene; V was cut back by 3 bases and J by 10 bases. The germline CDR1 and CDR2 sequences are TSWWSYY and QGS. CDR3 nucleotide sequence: TGTGCTCTTGGGGACCCCCGGAGCTACCCTGCTGACTGGGGGATACGCCCTACACCCCTACAACTCTTCTTT. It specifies CALGDPRSYPADWGIRPTPLQLFF.

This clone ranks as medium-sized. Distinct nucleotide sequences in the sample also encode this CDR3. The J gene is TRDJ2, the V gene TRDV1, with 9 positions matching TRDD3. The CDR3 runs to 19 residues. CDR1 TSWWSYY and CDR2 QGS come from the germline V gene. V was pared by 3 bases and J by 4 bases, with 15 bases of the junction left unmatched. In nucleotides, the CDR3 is TGTGCTCTTGGGGATAAGGGCGGTAGGGGGATACTTGGGACAGCACAACTCTTCTTT. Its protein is CALGDKGGRGILGTAQLFF.

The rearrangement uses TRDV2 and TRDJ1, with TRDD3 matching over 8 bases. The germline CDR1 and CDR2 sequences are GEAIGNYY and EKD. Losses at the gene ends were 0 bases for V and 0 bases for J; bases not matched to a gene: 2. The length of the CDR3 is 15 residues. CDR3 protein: CACDTVGGYTDKLIF. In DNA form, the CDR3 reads TGTGCCTGTGACACCGTTGGGGGATACACCGATAAACTCATCTTT.

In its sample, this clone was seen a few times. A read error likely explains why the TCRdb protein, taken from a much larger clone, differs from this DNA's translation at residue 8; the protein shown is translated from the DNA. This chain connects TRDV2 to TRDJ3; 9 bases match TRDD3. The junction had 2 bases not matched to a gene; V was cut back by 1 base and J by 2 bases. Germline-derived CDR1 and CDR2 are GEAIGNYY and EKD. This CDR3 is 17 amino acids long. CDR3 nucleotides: TGTGCCTGTGACACGGGGATACGTACCTGGGACACCCGACAGATGTTTTTC. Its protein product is CACDTGIRTWDTRQMFF.

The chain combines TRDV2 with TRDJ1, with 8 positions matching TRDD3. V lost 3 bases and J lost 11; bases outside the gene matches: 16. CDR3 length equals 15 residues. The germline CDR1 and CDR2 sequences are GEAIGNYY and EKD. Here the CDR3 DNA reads TGTGCCTGTGACGACATACTGGGGGCTGACGGCCTTCTCATCTTT. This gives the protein CACDDILGADGLLIF.

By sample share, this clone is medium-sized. CDR3 nucleotide sequence: TGTGCTCTTGGGGAACCTCTTCCTACTGGGGGATACACCGATAAACTCATCTTT. Its translation: CALGEPLPTGGYTDKLIF. The V and J genes are TRDV1 and TRDJ1; TRDD3 matches at 10 bases. After removal of 1 base from V and 0 bases from J, the junction contained 8 bases not matched to a gene. Germline CDR1 and CDR2: TSWWSYY and QGS. The CDR3 runs to 18 residues.

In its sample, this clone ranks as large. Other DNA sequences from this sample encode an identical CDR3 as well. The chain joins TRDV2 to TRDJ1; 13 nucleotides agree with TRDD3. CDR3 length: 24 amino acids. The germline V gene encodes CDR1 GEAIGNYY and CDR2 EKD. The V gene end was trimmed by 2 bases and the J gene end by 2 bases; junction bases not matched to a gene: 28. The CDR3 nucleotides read TGTGCCTGTGACATTACTGTCTACTGGGGGATACGCGAGCCGCACTCCCACCTTACCGATAAACTCATCTTT. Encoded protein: CACDITVYWGIREPHSHLTDKLIF.

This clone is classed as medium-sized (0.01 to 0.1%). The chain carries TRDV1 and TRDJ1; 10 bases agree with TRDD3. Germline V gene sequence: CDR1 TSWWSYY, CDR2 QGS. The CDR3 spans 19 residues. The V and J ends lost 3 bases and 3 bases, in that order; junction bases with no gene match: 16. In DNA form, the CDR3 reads TGTGCTCTTGGGGAGGGCCCTCCTCCCCTAGGGGGATACGCCGATAAACTCATCTTT. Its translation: CALGEGPPPLGGYADKLIF.

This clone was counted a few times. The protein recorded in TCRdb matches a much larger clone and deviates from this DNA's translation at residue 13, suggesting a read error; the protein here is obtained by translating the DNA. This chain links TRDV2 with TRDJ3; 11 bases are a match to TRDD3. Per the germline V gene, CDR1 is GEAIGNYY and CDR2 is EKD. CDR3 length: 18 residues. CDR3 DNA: TGTGCCTGTGACACCGCTGGGGGATACCCCTGGGACATCCGACAGATGTTTTTC. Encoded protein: CACDTAGGYPWDIRQMFF.

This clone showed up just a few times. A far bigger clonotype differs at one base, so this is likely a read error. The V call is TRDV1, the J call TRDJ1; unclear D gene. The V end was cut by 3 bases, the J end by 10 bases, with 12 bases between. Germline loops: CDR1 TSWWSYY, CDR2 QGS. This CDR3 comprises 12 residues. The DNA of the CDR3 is TGTGCTCTTGGGGACTCGAGCCGTACACTCATCTTT. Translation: CALGDSSRTLIF.

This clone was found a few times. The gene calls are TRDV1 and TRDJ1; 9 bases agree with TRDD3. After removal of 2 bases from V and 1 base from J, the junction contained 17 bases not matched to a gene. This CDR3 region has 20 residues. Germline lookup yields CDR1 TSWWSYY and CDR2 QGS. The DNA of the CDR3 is TGTGCTCTTGGGGAATTTGAATATGGGCTGTACTGGGGGAGCACCGATAAACTCATCTTT. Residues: CALGEFEYGLYWGSTDKLIF.

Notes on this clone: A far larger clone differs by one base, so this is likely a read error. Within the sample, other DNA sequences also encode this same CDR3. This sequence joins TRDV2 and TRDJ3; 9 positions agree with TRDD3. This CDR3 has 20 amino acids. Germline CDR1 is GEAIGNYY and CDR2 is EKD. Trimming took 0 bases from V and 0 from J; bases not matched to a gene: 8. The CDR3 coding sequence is TGTGCCTGTGACACCGTATTGGGGGATAGAACCTCCTGGGACACCCGACAGATGTTTTTC. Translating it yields CACDTVLGDRTSWDTRQMFF.

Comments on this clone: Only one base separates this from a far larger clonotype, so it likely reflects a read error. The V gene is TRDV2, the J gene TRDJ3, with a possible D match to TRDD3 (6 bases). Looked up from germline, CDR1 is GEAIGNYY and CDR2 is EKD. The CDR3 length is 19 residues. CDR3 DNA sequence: TGTGCCTGTGACACCCTCCTGGGGACGAGCTCCCGGGACACCCGACAGATGTTTTTC. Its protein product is CACDTLLGTSSRDTRQMFF.

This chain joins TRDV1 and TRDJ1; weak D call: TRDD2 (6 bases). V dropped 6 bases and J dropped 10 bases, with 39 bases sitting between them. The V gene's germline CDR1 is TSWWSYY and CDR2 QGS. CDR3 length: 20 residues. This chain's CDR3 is CALGTFLRARGVRGGEGLIF. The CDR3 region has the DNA TGTGCTCTTGGCACTTTCCTAAGAGCGAGGGGGGTACGCGGGGGTGAAGGACTCATCTTT.

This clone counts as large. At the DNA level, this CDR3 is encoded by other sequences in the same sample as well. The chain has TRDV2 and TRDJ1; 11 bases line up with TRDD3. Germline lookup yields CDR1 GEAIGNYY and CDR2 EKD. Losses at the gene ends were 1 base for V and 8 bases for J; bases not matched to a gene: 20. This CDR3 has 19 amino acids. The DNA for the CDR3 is TGTGCCTGTGACACAGGAACTGGGGGATATAGAGGAAACAACTGGAAACTCATCTTT. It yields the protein CACDTGTGGYRGNNWKLIF.

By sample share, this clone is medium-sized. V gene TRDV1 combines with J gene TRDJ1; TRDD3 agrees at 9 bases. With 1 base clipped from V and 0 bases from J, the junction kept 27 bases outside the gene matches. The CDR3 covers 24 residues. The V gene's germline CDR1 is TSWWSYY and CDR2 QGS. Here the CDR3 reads CALGEQPYTNPDWGTDPYTDKLIF. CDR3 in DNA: TGTGCTCTTGGGGAACAGCCGTACACAAACCCAGACTGGGGGACAGACCCCTACACCGATAAACTCATCTTT.

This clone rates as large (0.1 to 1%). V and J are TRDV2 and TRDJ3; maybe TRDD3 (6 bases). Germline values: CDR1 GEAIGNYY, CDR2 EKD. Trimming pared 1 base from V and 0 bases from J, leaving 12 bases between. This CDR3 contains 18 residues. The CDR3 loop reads CACDTAGYSSWDTRQMFF. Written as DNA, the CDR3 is TGTGCCTGTGACACAGCGGGATATAGCTCCTGGGACACCCGACAGATGTTTTTC.

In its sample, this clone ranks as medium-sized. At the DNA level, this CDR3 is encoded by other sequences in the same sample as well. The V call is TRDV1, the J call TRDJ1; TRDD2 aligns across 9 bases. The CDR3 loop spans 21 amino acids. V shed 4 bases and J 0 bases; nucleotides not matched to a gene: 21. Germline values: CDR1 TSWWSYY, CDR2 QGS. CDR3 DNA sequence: TGTGCTCTTGGGGCCCCTTCCTACCGGGTTCGACCGGGGGAGTACACCGATAAACTCATCTTT. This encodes CALGAPSYRVRPGEYTDKLIF.

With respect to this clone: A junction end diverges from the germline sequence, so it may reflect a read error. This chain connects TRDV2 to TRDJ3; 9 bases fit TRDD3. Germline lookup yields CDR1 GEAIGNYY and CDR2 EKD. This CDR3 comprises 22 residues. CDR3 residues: CASDTVPLTGGPSSWDTRQMFF. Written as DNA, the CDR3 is TGTGCCAGTGACACCGTCCCTCTTACTGGGGGACCTTCCTCCTGGGACACCCGACAGATGTTTTTC.